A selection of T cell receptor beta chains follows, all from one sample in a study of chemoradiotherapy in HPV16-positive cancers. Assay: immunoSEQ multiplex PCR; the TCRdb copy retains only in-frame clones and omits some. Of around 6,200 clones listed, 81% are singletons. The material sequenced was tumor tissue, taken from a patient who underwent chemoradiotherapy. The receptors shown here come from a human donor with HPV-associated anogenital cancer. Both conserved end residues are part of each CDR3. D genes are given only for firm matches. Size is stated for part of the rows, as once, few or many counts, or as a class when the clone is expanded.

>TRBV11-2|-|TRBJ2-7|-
TGTGCCAGCAGCTTAGGGTCAGCTTACGAGCAGTACTTC
CASSLGSAYEQYF
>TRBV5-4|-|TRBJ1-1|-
TGTGCCAGCAGCCGCGACGGGGACCTCGGCACTGAAGCTTTCTTT
CASSRDGDLGTEAFF
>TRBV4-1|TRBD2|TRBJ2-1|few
TGCGCCAGCAGCCCCAAAGGACTAGCGGGACCGAACAATGAGCAGTTCTTC
CASSPKGLAGPNNEQFF
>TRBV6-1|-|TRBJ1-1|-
TGTGCCAGCAGTGTGGGGGGCTTCACTGAAGCTTTCTTT
CASSVGGFTEAFF
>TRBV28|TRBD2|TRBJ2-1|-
TGTGCCAGCAGTTTATCCCAGCGGGGCAATGAGCAGTTCTTC
CASSLSQRGNEQFF
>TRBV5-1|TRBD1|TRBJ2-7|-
TGCGCCAGCAGCTTGGCCTGGACAGGGGAGCAGTACTTC
CASSLAWTGEQYF
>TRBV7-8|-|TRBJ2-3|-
TGTGCCAGCAGCTTAGCGATGGTCGGGAGTGGTGATACGCAGTATTTT
CASSLAMVGSGDTQYF
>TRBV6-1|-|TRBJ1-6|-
TGTGCCAGCAGTGCCCCAAACAGGGCCTATAATTCACCCCTCCACTTT
CASSAPNRAYNSPLHF
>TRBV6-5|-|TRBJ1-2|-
TGTGCCAGCAGTTTTTCCCTTAGCGGGGGCAACTATGGCTACACCTTC
CASSFSLSGGNYGYTF
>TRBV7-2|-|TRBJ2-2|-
TGTGCCAGCAGCTTAACGCCTAGAGGGTCCGGGGAGCTGTTTTTT
CASSLTPRGSGELFF